This TCR beta chain derives from a study of blood T cell repertoires in COVID-19. Study background: T cells, B-cell-depleted T cells, or PBMCs supplied cDNA or gDNA.

Looked up from germline, CDR1 is SEHNR and CDR2 is FQNEAQ (reference sequence). This CDR3 region has 14 residues. V lost 6 bases, J lost 10 bases, and 12 bases stayed unmatched. TCRdb keeps only in-frame clones here, not all; method: immunoSEQ multiplex PCR. This sample yields 250,000 to 300,000 clones, of which roughly 90% are seen a single time; around 1.9% belongs to the top ten. Two negative PCRs, clearance, or symptom resolution had been documented for recovered Cohort 3 donors. This chain joins TRBV7-9 and TRBJ2-1; 7 bases match TRBD2. The sequenced sample consisted of PBMCs or T cells enriched from blood (not recorded which). This clonotype was obtained from a woman aged 60-75 years who had recovered from COVID-19. CDR3 nucleotide sequence: TGTGCCAGCAGGGTACTGGGGGGGTCGAGCGAGCAGTTCTTC. Translating gives CASRVLGGSSEQFF.